The text below deals with one T cell receptor (beta chain). Its antigen is undetermined. Clones were read by immunoSEQ multiplex PCR, and TCRdb kept only the in-frame ones, dropping some. The sample has about 170,000 clones, around 90% seen once. The data were obtained in a study of T cell responses to AZD1222 COVID-19 vaccine. Trimming cost V 3 bases and J 5 bases, with 13 bases left between them. The CDR3 covers 14 residues. CDR1 is LNHDA, CDR2 SQIVND, per germline (reference sequence). Points from the study as a whole: Nearly half of spike-specific TCRs reportedly go after variant regions that carry no mutations.

The chain joins TRBV19 to TRBJ1-2, with a weak D call TRBD1 (5 bases). Specimen: peripheral blood, collected on day 0 of AZD1222 vaccination. The clonotype originates from an adult in good health. The CDR3, as DNA: TGTGCCAGTAGTATTTTGGGGGGAGCTTATGGCTACACCTTC. Translated: CASSILGGAYGYTF.